A selection of T cell receptor beta chains follows, all from one sample in a study of cytomegalovirus exposure and HLA in healthy donors. Profiled with immunoSEQ multiplex PCR; TCRdb holds only in-frame clones, not every one. This sample has about 360,000 clones, with 70% to 90% found just once. The sample consisted of PBMCs. These TCRs come from a woman aged 18-29 years in good health and CMV-seronegative. CDR3s include the opening cysteine and the closing phenylalanine or tryptophan. A D gene is named only where the DNA matches it firmly. A clone size is listed for some rows: how often the clone was seen (once, few, many), or a class if it is expanded.

abundance: once
v_gene: TRBV2
d_gene: TRBD2
j_gene: TRBJ2-3
CDR3aa: CASSDLGGKGDTQYF
CDR3nt: TGTGCCAGCAGTGACCTGGGAGGGAAGGGAGATACGCAGTATTTT

abundance: NA
v_gene: TRBV11-3
d_gene: NA
j_gene: TRBJ2-7
CDR3aa: CASGSNTDGGEQYF
CDR3nt: TGTGCCAGCGGCTCGAACACCGACGGAGGCGAGCAGTACTTC

abundance: NA
v_gene: TRBV18
d_gene: TRBD1
j_gene: TRBJ1-2
CDR3aa: CASSPLSNPTGTAYGYTF
CDR3nt: TGTGCCAGCTCACCACTTTCTAACCCGACCGGGACAGCCTATGGCTACACCTTC

abundance: NA
v_gene: TRBV4-2
d_gene: TRBD2
j_gene: TRBJ2-1
CDR3aa: CASSQETSGGPNEQFF
CDR3nt: TGTGCCAGCAGCCAAGAAACTAGCGGGGGGCCCAATGAGCAGTTCTTC

abundance: NA
v_gene: TRBV7-9
d_gene: NA
j_gene: TRBJ2-5
CDR3aa: CASSLVPEVETQYF
CDR3nt: TGTGCCAGCAGCTTAGTCCCGGAGGTGGAGACCCAGTACTTC

abundance: NA
v_gene: TRBV29-1
d_gene: NA
j_gene: TRBJ1-4
CDR3aa: CSVSLTNEKLFF
CDR3nt: TGCAGCGTAAGCTTAACTAATGAAAAACTGTTTTTT

abundance: NA
v_gene: TRBV27
d_gene: NA
j_gene: TRBJ2-3
CDR3aa: CASSPPETDTQYF
CDR3nt: TGTGCCAGCAGTCCCCCGGAGACAGATACGCAGTATTTT

abundance: NA
v_gene: TRBV28
d_gene: NA
j_gene: TRBJ2-3
CDR3aa: CASRPGAPDTQYF
CDR3nt: TGTGCCAGCCGACCTGGGGCCCCAGATACGCAGTATTTT

abundance: NA
v_gene: TRBV10-3
d_gene: NA
j_gene: TRBJ1-1
CDR3aa: CAISDLQQGRKNTEAFF
CDR3nt: TGTGCCATCAGTGACCTACAACAGGGACGGAAAAACACTGAAGCTTTCTTT

abundance: NA
v_gene: TRBV7-2
d_gene: NA
j_gene: TRBJ1-5
CDR3aa: CASSLVAGQPQHF
CDR3nt: TGTGCCAGCAGCTTAGTTGCTGGCCAGCCCCAGCATTTT

abundance: NA
v_gene: TRBV28
d_gene: TRBD1
j_gene: TRBJ1-3
CDR3aa: CATLDRASGNTIYF
CDR3nt: TGTGCCACCCTGGACAGGGCCTCTGGAAACACCATATATTTT